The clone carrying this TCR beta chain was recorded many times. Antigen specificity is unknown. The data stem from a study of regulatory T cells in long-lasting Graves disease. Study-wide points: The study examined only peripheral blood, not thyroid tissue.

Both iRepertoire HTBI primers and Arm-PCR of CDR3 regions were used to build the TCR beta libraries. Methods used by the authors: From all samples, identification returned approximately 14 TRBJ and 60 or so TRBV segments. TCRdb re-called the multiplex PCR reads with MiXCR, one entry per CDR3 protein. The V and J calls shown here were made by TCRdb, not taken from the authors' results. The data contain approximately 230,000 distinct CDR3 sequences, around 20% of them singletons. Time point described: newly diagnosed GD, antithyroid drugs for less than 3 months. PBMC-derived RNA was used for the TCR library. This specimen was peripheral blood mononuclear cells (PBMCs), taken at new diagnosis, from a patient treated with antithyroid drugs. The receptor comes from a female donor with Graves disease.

This chain's CDR3 is CSARDPRTGERSPLHF. The CDR3 nucleotides are TGCAGTGCTAGAGACCCCCGGACAGGGGAAAGATCACCCCTCCACTTT. The chain employs TRBV20-1 and TRBJ1-6; 9 bases match TRBD1. Germline assignment: CDR1 DFQATT and CDR2 SNEGSKA (reference sequence). The CDR3 sequence is 16 residues long. V shed 0 bases and J 10 bases; nucleotides not matched to a gene: 10.